This T cell receptor (beta chain) was documented in a study of human T cells and chemical hapten exposure. Study background: Cases of alopecia areata, totalis or universalis occurred in a predominantly female patient group.

Study-wide findings and caveats: Counts of expanded TCRs (at PT1) showed a positive correlation with patch test score. In comparison with controls, expanded TCRs gave rise to a significantly larger number of large CDR3 similarity clusters.

TCRdb re-analysed the RACE reads in MiXCR, keeping a single row per CDR3 protein. The data contain 85,000 to 95,000 distinct CDR3 sequences, approximately 11% of them singletons. Many counts were recorded for this clonotype. No antigen is known for it. The CDR3 extends over 16 amino acids. V lost 5 bases and J lost 3; bases outside the gene matches: 5. Time point of the sample: patch test 2, 6 weeks after DPC sensitization. Treatment meaning: therapeutic diphenylcyclopropenone sensitization with weekly scalp DPC. The sample consisted of whole blood, taken in connection with sensitization to the hapten diphenylcyclopropenone (DPC). V usage is TRBV12-3 or TRBV12-4 and J usage is TRBJ1-3, with 12 bases fitting TRBD1. This clonotype was obtained from a man in his forties with alopecia areata. Some clones in this sample may be carry-over from other donors' samples. CDR3 protein: CASSPGQGAGGNTIYF. The CDR3 DNA follows: TGTGCCAGCAGTCCGGGACAGGGGGCAGGTGGAAACACCATATATTTT.